These 22 T cell receptor beta chains were all obtained from the same sample, sequenced in a study of T cells after yellow fever vaccination. A single record per CDR3 protein comes from TCRdb applying MiXCR to the 5' RACE reads. The table lists about 330,000 distinct CDR3 sequences, around 6.8% of them singletons. Material: PBMCs, obtained roughly seven weeks after the first yellow fever vaccination. These receptors all come from a man aged 18 to 29 who received the YFV17D yellow fever vaccine.

The chain employs TRBV7-9 and TRBJ2-1; D unclear. The length of the CDR3 is 13 residues. Between the trimmed V and J ends, which lost 3 bases and 6 bases, there was a span of 9 bases. Per germline, CDR1 SEHNR and CDR2 FQNEAQ (reference sequence). CDR3 coding DNA: TGTGCCAGCAGCTTTGGAGCGATCAATGAGCAGTTCTTC. Translating gives CASSFGAINEQFF.

This chain joins TRBV6-4 and TRBJ1-4; D unclear. Germline CDR1 MRHNA, CDR2 SNTAGT. CDR3 length: 17 amino acids. V lost 0 bases and J 4 bases, leaving 15 bases between the germline ends. The chain's CDR3 is CASSDSRKRHYNEKLFF. For the CDR3, the DNA is TGTGCCAGCAGTGACTCGAGAAAAAGACACTATAATGAAAAACTGTTTTTT.

This clonotype was picked up a small number of times. V and J are TRBV20-1 and TRBJ1-1; D is unclear. Germline V lookup: CDR1 DFQATT, CDR2 SNEGSKA (reference sequence). Trimming removed 3 bases at V and 5 bases at J, with 13 bases between. This CDR3 is 13 amino acids long. The CDR3 loop is CSASPRRFTEAFF. The DNA of the CDR3 is TGCAGTGCTAGTCCCCGGAGGTTTACTGAAGCTTTCTTT.

This clonotype was seen at least ten times. The V and J genes are TRBV5-6 and TRBJ2-7, with 8 positions matching TRBD2. Germline values: CDR1 SGHDT, CDR2 YYEEEE. There are 15 residues in the CDR3. After removal of 0 bases from V and 3 bases from J, the junction contained 5 bases not matched to a gene. This chain's CDR3 is CASSLGAGDFYEQYV. CDR3 coding DNA: TGTGCCAGCAGCTTGGGAGCGGGGGACTTCTACGAGCAGTACGTC.

The sample holds many counts of this clonotype. The chain uses TRBV6-1 and TRBJ2-3, with 8 bases aligning to TRBD2. Germline V gives CDR1 MNHNS, CDR2 SASEGT. This CDR3 region has 15 residues. V trimming: 8 bases; J trimming: 2 bases; junction bases outside the gene matches: 9. Written as DNA, the CDR3 is TGTGCCAGCGAAGGCCTAGCGGGCATCACAGATACGCAGTATTTT. Residues: CASEGLAGITDTQYF.

This clonotype was detected many times. V is TRBV9 and J is TRBJ1-1; no firm D call. V lost 4 bases and J lost 6, with 13 bases in between. Germline V gene lookup returns CDR1 SGDLS and CDR2 YYNGEE. CDR3 size: 13 residues. The CDR3 DNA follows: TGTGCCAGCAGCCGTAGCGGCCGGGCTGAAGCTTTCTTT. The encoded protein is CASSRSGRAEAFF.

This clonotype was seen a few times. V and J are TRBV20-1 and TRBJ1-2; D gene ambiguous. CDR3 length equals 13 residues. Germline V gives CDR1 DFQATT, CDR2 SNEGSKA (reference sequence). V was cut by 3 bases and J by 8 bases, with 16 bases left in between. The CDR3 reads CSARRPPLGGYTF. CDR3 nucleotide sequence: TGCAGTGCTAGGCGGCCTCCTTTGGGAGGCTACACCTTC.

The V gene is TRBV7-9, the J gene TRBJ1-4, with D unclear. The V gene lost 3 bases and the J gene lost 7 bases, with 21 bases spanning the gap. The germline CDR1 and CDR2 sequences are SEHNR and FQNEAQ (reference sequence). The CDR3 has 17 residues. The CDR3 is CASSFGQVAARREKLFF. The DNA for the CDR3 is TGTGCCAGCAGCTTCGGGCAGGTCGCGGCTAGACGTGAAAAACTGTTTTTT.

This chain uses TRBV7-9 with TRBJ2-1, with TRBD1 identical over 8 bases. The germline gives CDR1 SEHNR, CDR2 FQNEAQ (reference sequence). V shed 5 bases, J shed 6 bases, and the junction held 3 bases outside the gene matches. This CDR3 has 13 amino acids. As DNA, the CDR3 is TGTGCCAGCAGCCATACAGGGGGCAATGAGCAGTTCTTC. It is translated as CASSHTGGNEQFF.

Many counts were recorded for this clonotype. The rearrangement uses TRBV9 and TRBJ1-6; 8 nucleotides match TRBD1. Germline V lookup: CDR1 SGDLS, CDR2 YYNGEE. The ends lost 2 bases at V and 6 bases at J; junction bases unmatched: 4. This CDR3 contains 15 residues. CDR3 sequence: CASSVRDRINSPLHF. CDR3 nucleotides: TGTGCCAGCAGCGTCCGGGACAGGATTAATTCACCCCTCCACTTT.

This clonotype was recorded a few times. This chain's CDR3 is CASSLIPGGETQYF. CDR3 bases: TGTGCCAGCAGCTTGATTCCGGGTGGAGAGACCCAGTACTTC. V is TRBV5-6 and J is TRBJ2-5; D gene unclear. The CDR3 extends over 14 amino acids. CDR1 SGHDT and CDR2 YYEEEE come from the germline V gene. V was shortened by 1 base and J by 4 bases, with 11 bases between the two germline ends.

This clonotype was detected ten times or more. Here the CDR3 reads CSVASGANVLTF. CDR3 DNA sequence: TGCAGCGTGGCCTCTGGGGCCAACGTCCTGACTTTC. J is TRBJ2-6 and V is TRBV29-1; unclear D gene. The germline gives CDR1 SQVTM, CDR2 ANQGSEA. This CDR3 contains 12 residues. V dropped 6 bases and J dropped 0 bases, with 3 bases sitting between them.

Only a few counts were recorded for this clonotype. This rearrangement joins TRBV4-1 to TRBJ2-3; D call uncertain. The CDR3 runs 14 residues. The germline CDR1 and CDR2 sequences are MGHRA and YSYEKL. V was cut by 4 bases and J by 3 bases, with 11 bases left in between. This CDR3 reads CASSRSKGTDTQYF. CDR3 in DNA: TGCGCCAGCAGCCGGAGTAAGGGAACAGATACGCAGTATTTT.

This clonotype was counted a few times. The chain has TRBV11-2 and TRBJ2-3; TRBD1 aligns across 10 bases. The CDR3 contains 15 residues. Germline V gene lookup returns CDR1 SGHAT and CDR2 FQNNGV. Losses at the gene ends were 7 bases for V and 4 bases for J; bases not matched to a gene: 8. DNA of the CDR3: TGTGCCAGCACCACCGGGACAGGGGTTTCAGATACGCAGTATTTT. Amino acid sequence: CASTTGTGVSDTQYF.

Ten or more counts support this clonotype. This chain joins TRBV4-2 and TRBJ1-5; 7 bases align to TRBD1. This CDR3 region has 19 residues. The trim removed 4 bases at V and 0 bases at J, leaving 15 bases unmatched. The germline gives CDR1 LGHNA, CDR2 YNFKEQ. The CDR3 nucleotides are TGTGCCAGCAGCCCTTGGGACAGTTCGAGGACATATAGCAATCAGCCCCAGCATTTT. This encodes CASSPWDSSRTYSNQPQHF.

This clonotype has at least ten counts. This chain uses TRBV20-1 with TRBJ2-7; 8 nucleotides match TRBD1. The CDR3 sequence is 11 residues long. After removal of 5 bases from V and 7 bases from J, the junction contained 4 bases not matched to a gene. Per the germline V gene, CDR1 is DFQATT and CDR2 is SNEGSKA (reference sequence). CDR3 sequence (DNA): TGCAGTGCTTGGACAGGGCGTGAGCAGTACGTC. Protein: CSAWTGREQYV.

This clonotype was seen only a few times. The J gene is TRBJ1-1, the V gene TRBV20-1; D might be TRBD1 (5 bases). The CDR3 covers 14 residues. Germline CDR1 is DFQATT and CDR2 is SNEGSKA (reference sequence). Trimming pared 3 bases from V and 4 bases from J, leaving 15 bases between. The CDR3 is CSASRYGRGTEAFF. The CDR3 nucleotides are TGCAGTGCTAGCAGGTACGGGAGGGGCACTGAAGCTTTCTTT.

There are a few counts of this clonotype. The chain has TRBV11-2 and TRBJ2-1; the D gene is possibly TRBD1 (6 bases). The CDR3 totals 12 residues. V shed 4 bases and J shed 9 bases, with 10 bases lying between them. Germline assignment: CDR1 SGHAT and CDR2 FQNNGV. CDR3 sequence (DNA): TGTGCCAGCAGCTCCGGGACACTTGAGCAGTTCTTC. As protein: CASSSGTLEQFF.

This clonotype was seen more than once but under ten times. The V and J genes are TRBV4-3 and TRBJ2-1, with 7 bases fitting TRBD2. This CDR3 spans 18 amino acids. Per germline, CDR1 LGHNA and CDR2 YSLEER. V lost 3 bases and J lost 5; bases outside the gene matches: 16. In DNA, the CDR3 is TGCGCCAGCAGCCATGTCTTAGGTGGTCTTGGGGGGGACAATGAGCAGTTCTTC. Translating it yields CASSHVLGGLGGDNEQFF.

This clonotype was seen many times. J is TRBJ2-3 and V is TRBV6-2 or TRBV6-3; no reliable D call. V lost 8 bases and J lost 0, with 15 bases in between. The length of the CDR3 is 15 residues. Per germline, CDR1 MNHEY and CDR2 SVGEGT. CDR3 region: CASGYGQTSTDTQYF. The CDR3 nucleotides are TGTGCCAGCGGCTACGGCCAAACAAGCACAGATACGCAGTATTTT.

This rearrangement joins TRBV18 to TRBJ2-2, with D possibly being TRBD1 or TRBD2 (6 bases each). V lost 7 bases to trimming and J lost 2 bases, with 14 bases between them. The CDR3 is 15 residues long. Germline CDR1 reads KGHSH; CDR2 reads LQKENI. The CDR3: CASCRGPVNTGELFF. For the CDR3, the DNA is TGTGCCAGCTGTCGGGGGCCAGTCAACACCGGGGAGCTGTTTTTT.

This clonotype occurred a few times. The chain employs TRBV2 and TRBJ1-3, with 8 nucleotides matching TRBD1. V shed 6 bases, J shed 4 bases, and the junction held 11 bases outside the gene matches. Germline CDR1 is SNHLY and CDR2 is FYNNEI. The length of the CDR3 is 16 residues. CDR3 nucleotides: TGTGCCAGCAGGCCCGGGACAGGTGAAGCAGGAAACACCATATATTTT. It is translated as CASRPGTGEAGNTIYF.